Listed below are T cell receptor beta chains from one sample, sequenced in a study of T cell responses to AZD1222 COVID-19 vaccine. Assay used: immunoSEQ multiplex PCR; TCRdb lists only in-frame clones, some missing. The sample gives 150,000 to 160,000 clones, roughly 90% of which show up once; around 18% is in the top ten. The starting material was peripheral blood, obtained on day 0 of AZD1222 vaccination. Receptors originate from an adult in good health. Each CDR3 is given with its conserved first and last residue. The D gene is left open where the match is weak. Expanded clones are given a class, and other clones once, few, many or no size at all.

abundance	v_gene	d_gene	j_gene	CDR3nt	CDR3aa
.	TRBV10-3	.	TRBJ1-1	TGTGCCATCAGTGGGTTAGCGACGTACGCTGAAGCTTTCTTT	CAISGLATYAEAFF
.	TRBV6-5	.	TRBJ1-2	TGTGCCAGCAGTTACTTTGGTGGCTACACCTTC	CASSYFGGYTF
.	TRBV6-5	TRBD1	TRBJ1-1	TGTGCCAGCAACAGGGGGCTCACGGCTTTCTTT	CASNRGLTAFF
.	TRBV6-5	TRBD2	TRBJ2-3	TGTGCCAGCCTTTGGTCTAGCGGAGACACGCAGTATTTT	CASLWSSGDTQYF
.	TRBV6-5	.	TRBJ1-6	TGTGCCAGCCTTCCCGGGACAACCGGATCACCCCTCCACTTT	CASLPGTTGSPLHF
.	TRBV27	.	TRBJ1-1	TGTGCCAGCAGTTTAACCCCCCGTGGGACTGAAGCTTTCTTT	CASSLTPRGTEAFF
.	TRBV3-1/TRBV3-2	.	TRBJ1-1	TGTGCCAGCAGCCACGGTGGGTCACCAAACACTGAAGCTTTCTTT	CASSHGGSPNTEAFF
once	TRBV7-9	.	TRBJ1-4	TGTGCCAGCAGCCTGGAGCTGGGGGAAAAACTGTTTTTT	CASSLELGEKLFF
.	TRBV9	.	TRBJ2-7	TGTGCCAGCAGCATCACAGGGAGTAGCGAGCAGTACTTC	CASSITGSSEQYF
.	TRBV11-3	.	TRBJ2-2	TGTGCCAGCAGCTTAGATCGGTTTGGGGGGCTGTTTTTT	CASSLDRFGGLFF
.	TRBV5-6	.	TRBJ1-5	TGTGCCAGCAGCTTAGGCACCATCAATCAGCCCCAGCATTTT	CASSLGTINQPQHF
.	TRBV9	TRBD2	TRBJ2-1	TGTGCCAGCAGCTCAGTAGGTCTCGGACTAGCGGGGGCCAATGAGCAGTTCTTC	CASSSVGLGLAGANEQFF
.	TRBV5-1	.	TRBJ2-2	TGCGCCAGCAGCTCCCAGCTAGACACCGGGGAGCTGTTTTTT	CASSSQLDTGELFF
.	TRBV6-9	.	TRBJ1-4	TGTGCCAGCAGTTCGGACCCAGCAACTAATGAAAAACTGTTTTTT	CASSSDPATNEKLFF
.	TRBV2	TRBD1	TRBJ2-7	TGTGCCAGCACCCTGACAGGGGGCCCTAGCTCCTACGAGCAGTACTTC	CASTLTGGPSSYEQYF
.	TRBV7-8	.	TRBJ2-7	TGTGCCAGCAGCGCTTGGGATGTTGCGGAACTCTACGAGCAGTACTTC	CASSAWDVAELYEQYF
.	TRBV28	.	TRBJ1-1	TGTGCCAGCAAGTCCCTCCATGGCCGAATTGAGGGGACTGAAGCTTTCTTT	CASKSLHGRIEGTEAFF
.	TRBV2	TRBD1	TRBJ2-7	TGTGCCAGCACCGAATTCGGGCAGGGGGCTGCCTACGAGCAGTACTTC	CASTEFGQGAAYEQYF
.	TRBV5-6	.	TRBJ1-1	TGTGCCAGCAGCGCGGTGGGGTACGACACTGAAGCTTTCTTT	CASSAVGYDTEAFF
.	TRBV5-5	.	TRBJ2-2	TGTGCCAGCAGCTTGGAACAGCTAGTCACCGGGGAGCTGTTTTTT	CASSLEQLVTGELFF
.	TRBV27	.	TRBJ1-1	TGTGCCAGCAGTTCACCTACAGGGCCCCGGGGCACTGAAGCTTTCTTT	CASSSPTGPRGTEAFF
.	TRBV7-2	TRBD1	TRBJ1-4	TGTGCCAGCAGCGCCGGGACAGGGAGATTCGAAAAACTGTTTTTT	CASSAGTGRFEKLFF
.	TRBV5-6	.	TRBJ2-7	TGTGCCACCCGGAACAGGGACTATGGCGAGCAGTACTTC	CATRNRDYGEQYF
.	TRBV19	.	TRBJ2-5	TGTGCCAGTAGTATTTACGGCAGTCAAGAGACCCAGTACTTC	CASSIYGSQETQYF
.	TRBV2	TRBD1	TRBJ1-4	TGTGCCAGCAGTATACTTCGACAGGGCGCAACTAATGAAAAACTGTTTTTT	CASSILRQGATNEKLFF
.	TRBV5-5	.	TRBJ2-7	TGTGCCAGCAGCTTTTCACAGTACTACGAGCAGTACTTC	CASSFSQYYEQYF
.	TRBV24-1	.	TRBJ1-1	TGTGCCACCAGGGGGCTGTTCGAGGAAGCTTTCTTT	CATRGLFEEAFF
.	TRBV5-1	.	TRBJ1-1	TGCGCCAGCAGCTTGGAGCCGGGGAACACTGAAGCTTTCTTT	CASSLEPGNTEAFF
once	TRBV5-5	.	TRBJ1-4	TGTGCCAGCAGCTTGTCCGGCGGGTACAGTGAAAAACTGTTTTTT	CASSLSGGYSEKLFF
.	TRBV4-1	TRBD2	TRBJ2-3	TGCGCCAGCAGGCAAAATTTCGGGGGGGCCGGGTTAGATACGCAGTATTTT	CASRQNFGGAGLDTQYF
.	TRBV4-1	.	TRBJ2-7	TGCGCCAGCAGCCCTCCCTCCAGGGGGGACTCCTACGAGCAGTACTTC	CASSPPSRGDSYEQYF
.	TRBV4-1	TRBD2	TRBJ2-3	TGCGCCAGCAGCCACTCCCCCCCCCGGGGAGGGGAAGATACGCAGTATTTT	CASSHSPPRGGEDTQYF
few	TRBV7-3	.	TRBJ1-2	TGTGCCAGCAGCCCCAATCAAGGGGTCTATGGCTACACCTTC	CASSPNQGVYGYTF
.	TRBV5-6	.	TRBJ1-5	TGTGCCAGCAGCCAGGGGAGGGACAATCAGCCCCAGCATTTT	CASSQGRDNQPQHF
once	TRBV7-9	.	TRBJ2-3	TGTGCCAGCAGCTTAGTTATGGACTCCCTTGGCACAGATACGCAGTATTTT	CASSLVMDSLGTDTQYF
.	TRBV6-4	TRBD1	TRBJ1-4	TGTGCCAGCAGCCTCGGGACAGTCCTGAAAGAACTGTTTTTT	CASSLGTVLKELFF
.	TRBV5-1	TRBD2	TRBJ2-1	TGCGCCAGCAGCTTGGCGGGAGGGCCCTCGGATGAGCAGTTCTTC	CASSLAGGPSDEQFF
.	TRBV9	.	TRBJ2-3	TGTGCCAGCAGCCCCGGGACCCTTCAGGCAGATACGCAGTATTTT	CASSPGTLQADTQYF
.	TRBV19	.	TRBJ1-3	TGTGCCAGTAGTATAGCCCGAGGGGGACACGGAAACACCATATATTTT	CASSIARGGHGNTIYF
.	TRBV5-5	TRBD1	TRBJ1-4	TGTGCCAGCAGGGTTTACGGGACAGTAGATGAAAAACTGTTTTTT	CASRVYGTVDEKLFF
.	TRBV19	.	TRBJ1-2	TGTGCCAGTAGTTATTGGGGTAACTATGGCTACACCTTC	CASSYWGNYGYTF
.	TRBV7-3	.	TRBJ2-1	TGTGCCAGCAGCGACTTTGGTCTATACAATGAGCAGTTCTTC	CASSDFGLYNEQFF
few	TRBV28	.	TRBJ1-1	TGTGCCAGCGGAGTGGGGGCCATGAACACTGAAGCTTTCTTT	CASGVGAMNTEAFF
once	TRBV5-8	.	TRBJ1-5	TGTGCCAGCACCAATCTTCTCAGGGGCAGTGGCAATCAGCCCCAGCATTTT	CASTNLLRGSGNQPQHF
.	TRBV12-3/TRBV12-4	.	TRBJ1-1	TGTGCCAGCAGGATTCGGACAGAGGCTTTCTTT	CASRIRTEAFF